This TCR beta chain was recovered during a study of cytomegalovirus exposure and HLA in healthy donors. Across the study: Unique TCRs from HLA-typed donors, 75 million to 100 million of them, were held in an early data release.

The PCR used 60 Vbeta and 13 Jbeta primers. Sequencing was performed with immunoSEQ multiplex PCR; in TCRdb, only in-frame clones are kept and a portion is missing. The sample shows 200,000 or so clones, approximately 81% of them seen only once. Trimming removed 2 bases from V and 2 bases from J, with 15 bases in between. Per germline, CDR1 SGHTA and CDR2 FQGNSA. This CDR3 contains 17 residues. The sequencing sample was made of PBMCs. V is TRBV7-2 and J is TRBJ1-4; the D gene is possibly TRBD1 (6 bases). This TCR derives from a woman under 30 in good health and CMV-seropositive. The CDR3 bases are TGTGCCAGCAGCTTACAGGGGTCCGTTTCCACTAATGAAAAACTGTTTTTT. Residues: CASSLQGSVSTNEKLFF. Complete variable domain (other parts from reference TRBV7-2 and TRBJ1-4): GAGVSQSPSNKVTEKGKDVELRCDPISGHTALYWYRQSLGQGLEFLIYFQGNSAPDKSGLPSDRFSAERTGGSVSTLTIQRTQQEDSAVYLCASSLQGSVSTNEKLFFGSGTQLSVL.